The 21 T cell receptor beta chains below all came from one sample that was sequenced in a study of blood T cell repertoires in COVID-19. Produced via immunoSEQ multiplex PCR; TCRdb's table is partial and in-frame only. The data show about 68,000 clones, 65% to 90% seen once. The specimen sequenced was peripheral blood. The receptors were gathered from a man older than 75 with acute or convalescent COVID-19.

For the CDR3, the DNA is TGTGCCAGTAGTAAACCCGCACTAGCGGGAGTTTCAGATACGCAGTATTTT. Amino acids: CASSKPALAGVSDTQYF. The chain recombines TRBV19 with TRBJ2-3; TRBD2 agrees at 11 bases. J gave up 4 bases and V 4 bases, and 10 bases lay outside the gene matches. CDR3 length: 17 residues. Germline CDR1 reads LNHDA; CDR2 reads SQIVND (reference sequence).

V and J are TRBV28 and TRBJ1-2, with TRBD1 as a possible D gene (6 bases). V lost 5 bases and J lost 2, with 12 bases in between. CDR3 length: 14 residues. The germline V gene has CDR1 MDHEN and CDR2 SYDVKM. The CDR3 DNA follows: TGTGCCAGCAGTCTATATCAGGGGAACTATGGCTACACCTTC. The encoded protein is CASSLYQGNYGYTF.

The chain couples TRBV5-6 to TRBJ1-5; no definite D call. Trimming pared 0 bases from V and 5 bases from J, leaving 3 bases between. CDR3 length equals 12 residues. Germline V lookup: CDR1 SGHDT, CDR2 YYEEEE. Here the CDR3 DNA reads TGTGCCAGCAGCTTGGGCGATCAGCCCCAGCATTTT. It specifies CASSLGDQPQHF.

V gene TRBV5-1 combines with J gene TRBJ2-7; a weak D match, TRBD1 (5 bases). V lost 2 bases and J lost 2, with 8 bases in between. Looked up from germline, CDR1 is SGHRS and CDR2 is YFSETQ. The CDR3 runs 13 residues. The CDR3 region is CASSFQGTYEQYF. CDR3 in DNA: TGCGCCAGCAGCTTCCAGGGTACCTACGAGCAGTACTTC.

This chain links TRBV6-1 with TRBJ1-1; 8 bases map to TRBD1. The CDR3 extends over 17 amino acids. CDR1 MNHNS and CDR2 SASEGT come from the germline V gene. V trimming: 4 bases; J trimming: 4 bases; junction bases outside the gene matches: 14. This chain's CDR3 is CASSAGQGSMVSTEAFF. The CDR3, as DNA: TGTGCCAGCAGTGCCGGACAGGGAAGTATGGTATCCACTGAAGCTTTCTTT.

The chain couples TRBV30 to TRBJ2-1, with TRBD2 matching over 10 bases. Germline V gives CDR1 GTSNPN, CDR2 SVGIG (reference sequence). This CDR3 has 16 residues. V shed 2 bases, J shed 6 bases, and the junction held 10 bases outside the gene matches. CDR3 DNA sequence: TGTGCCTGGAGTCCTTTTGGGAGCGGGGGGGGCAATGAGCAGTTCTTC. This sequence encodes CAWSPFGSGGGNEQFF.

On this clone itself: Other DNA sequences in the same sample also yield this CDR3. The chain couples TRBV18 to TRBJ1-2, with D hard to call. The germline V gene has CDR1 KGHSH and CDR2 LQKENI. The CDR3 totals 13 residues. V gave up 3 bases and J gave up 2 bases, with 7 bases separating them. CDR3 coding DNA: TGTGCCAGCTCACCGGGAGACAACTATGGCTACACCTTC. Translation gives CASSPGDNYGYTF.

This chain links TRBV7-3 with TRBJ2-1; D uncertain. The CDR3 covers 15 residues. Germline CDR1 SGHTA, CDR2 FQGTGA. Trimming took 0 bases from V and 6 from J, leaving 12 bases between them. The CDR3 DNA reads TGTGCCAGCAGCTTAACTCTAGTTGTCCTCAATGAGCAGTTCTTC. Its protein is CASSLTLVVLNEQFF.

The chain has TRBV7-9 and TRBJ1-6; D gene unclear. The CDR3 length is 15 residues. In germline, CDR1 is SEHNR, CDR2 FQNEAQ (reference sequence). V lost 7 bases and J 0 bases, leaving 10 bases between the germline ends. CDR3 sequence reads: CASTRTGSYNSPLHF. CDR3 sequence (DNA): TGTGCCAGCACCAGGACTGGCTCCTATAATTCACCCCTCCACTTT.

This chain links TRBV19 with TRBJ1-4, with TRBD1 identical over 7 bases. The CDR3 is made up of 15 amino acids. The V segment lost 4 bases and the J segment 3 bases; nucleotides outside the gene matches: 5. The germline V gene has CDR1 LNHDA and CDR2 SQIVND (reference sequence). CDR3 DNA sequence: TGTGCCAGTAGTAAACAGGGGATTGCTAATGAAAAACTGTTTTTT. Protein product: CASSKQGIANEKLFF. Full variable domain (missing parts from reference TRBV19 and TRBJ1-4): DGGITQSPKYLFRKEGQNVTLSCEQNLNHDAMYWYRQDPGQGLRLIYYSQIVNDFQKGDIAEGYSVSREKKESFPLTVTSAQKNPTAFYLCASSKQGIANEKLFFGSGTQLSVL.

This chain uses TRBV7-9 with TRBJ2-1, with TRBD2 matching over 11 bases. The CDR3 contains 16 residues. The germline V gene encodes CDR1 SEHNR and CDR2 FQNEAQ (reference sequence). V dropped 4 bases and J dropped 7; count of bases not matched to a gene: 9. The chain's CDR3 is CASSSARASGRNEQFF. The DNA for the CDR3 is TGTGCCAGCAGCTCCGCGAGGGCTAGCGGGAGGAATGAGCAGTTCTTC.

This clone was seen just once. This chain links TRBV9 with TRBJ1-2; 9 bases are a match to TRBD1. This CDR3 region has 16 residues. The V gene's germline CDR1 is SGDLS and CDR2 YYNGEE. The V segment lost 3 bases and the J segment 4 bases; nucleotides outside the gene matches: 10. The CDR3 DNA sequence: TGTGCCAGCAGCGGTAGGGACAGGGAACCGGGCTATGGCTACACCTTC. This gives the protein CASSGRDREPGYGYTF.

The chain links TRBV13 to TRBJ1-1; D perhaps matches TRBD1 (6 bases). CDR1 and CDR2 from the germline V gene are PRHDT and FYEKMQ (reference sequence). V was cut by 2 bases and J by 0 bases, with 10 bases left in between. The CDR3 covers 15 residues. This chain's CDR3 is CASSLPPGVNTEAFF. The DNA for the CDR3 is TGTGCCAGCAGCTTACCCCCAGGGGTGAACACTGAAGCTTTCTTT.

This clone has more than one count but fewer than ten. The chain recombines TRBV19 with TRBJ1-2; 8 bases are a match to TRBD1. This CDR3 is 14 amino acids long. CDR1 and CDR2 from the germline V gene are LNHDA and SQIVND (reference sequence). V lost 4 bases to trimming and J lost 3 bases; unmatched junction nucleotides: 4. The CDR3: CASSTGGADYGYTF. CDR3 bases: TGTGCCAGTAGTACAGGGGGCGCGGACTATGGCTACACCTTC.

The rearrangement links TRBV5-4 to TRBJ2-3; D unresolved. The germline V and J ends were trimmed by 4 bases and 0 bases, with 9 bases remaining between them. The CDR3 loop spans 14 amino acids. Looked up from germline, CDR1 is SGHNT and CDR2 is YYREEE (reference sequence). The CDR3, as DNA: TGTGCCAGCAGCCCTATAACTAGCACAGATACGCAGTATTTT. This gives the protein CASSPITSTDTQYF.

CDR3 sequence: CASSLRFNQPQHF. The CDR3 DNA reads as TGTGCCAGCAGCCTAAGATTCAATCAGCCCCAGCATTTT. V and J are TRBV12-3 or TRBV12-4 and TRBJ1-5; D not certain. The V end lost 6 bases, the J end lost 3 bases, and 9 bases lay between the germline ends. This CDR3 is 13 amino acids long.

The rearrangement links TRBV29-1 to TRBJ2-7, with TRBD2 matching 8 bases. CDR1 SQVTM and CDR2 ANQGSEA come from the germline V gene. The CDR3 covers 14 residues. The V segment lost 3 bases and the J segment 2 bases; nucleotides outside the gene matches: 6. CDR3 amino acids: CSVDGAGDPYEQYF. The CDR3 bases are TGCAGCGTTGACGGAGCGGGAGACCCCTACGAGCAGTACTTC.

The gene calls are TRBV13 and TRBJ1-2, with TRBD1 matching over 7 bases. CDR1 is PRHDT, CDR2 FYEKMQ, per germline (reference sequence). There are 12 residues in the CDR3. Germline trimming cut 6 bases from V and 10 bases from J; bases unmatched to any gene: 8. The DNA of the CDR3 is TGTGCCAGCAGTGACAGGGTGGAAGACTACACCTTC. It specifies CASSDRVEDYTF. Full variable domain (outside the CDR3, taken from reference TRBV13 and TRBJ1-2): AAGVIQSPRHLIKEKRETATLKCYPIPRHDTVYWYQQGPGQDPQFLISFYEKMQSDKGSIPDRFSAQQFSDYHSELNMSSLELGDSALYFCASSDRVEDYTFGSGTRLTVV.

The rearrangement joins TRBV15 to TRBJ2-5; TRBD1 aligns across 9 bases. The CDR3 spans 15 residues. V lost 5 bases, J lost 4 bases, and 8 bases stayed unmatched. Germline loops: CDR1 LNHNV, CDR2 YYDKDF (reference sequence). The CDR3 loop reads CATSLSGTGLETQYF. CDR3 nucleotide sequence: TGTGCCACCAGCCTCTCCGGGACAGGGTTAGAGACCCAGTACTTC.

The V call is TRBV25-1, the J call TRBJ1-1; D perhaps matches TRBD1 (5 bases). This CDR3 spans 15 amino acids. Germline CDR1 reads MGHDK; CDR2 reads SYGVNS. Between the trimmed V and J ends, which lost 9 bases and 8 bases, there was a span of 25 bases. The DNA for the CDR3 is TGTGCCAGTCCTAATGGTAAAACTTGGACACAAGAAGCTTTCTTT. Protein product: CASPNGKTWTQEAFF.

The V gene is TRBV6-6, the J gene TRBJ2-5, with 8 nucleotides matching TRBD2. The CDR3 runs 16 residues. CDR1 and CDR2 (germline): MNHNY, SVGAGI (reference sequence). The J segment lost 4 bases and the V segment lost 1 base, leaving 8 bases of the junction unmatched. CDR3 loop: CASSYWSGGQGETQYF. In DNA form, the CDR3 reads TGTGCCAGCAGTTACTGGTCGGGAGGGCAGGGAGAGACCCAGTACTTC.